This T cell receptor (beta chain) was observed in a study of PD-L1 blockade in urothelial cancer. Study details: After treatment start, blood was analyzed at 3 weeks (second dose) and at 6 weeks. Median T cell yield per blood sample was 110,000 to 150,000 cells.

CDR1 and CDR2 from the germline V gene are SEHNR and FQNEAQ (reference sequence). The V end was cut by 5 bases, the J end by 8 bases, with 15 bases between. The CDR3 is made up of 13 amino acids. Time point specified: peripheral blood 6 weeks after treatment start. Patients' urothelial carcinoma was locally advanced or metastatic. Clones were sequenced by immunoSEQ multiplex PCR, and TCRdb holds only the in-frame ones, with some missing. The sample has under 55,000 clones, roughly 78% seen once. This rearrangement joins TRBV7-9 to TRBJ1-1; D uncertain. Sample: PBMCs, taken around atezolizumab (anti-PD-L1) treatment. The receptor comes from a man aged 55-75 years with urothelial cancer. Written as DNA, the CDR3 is TGTGCCAGCAGCCCAACAGATTACCAAGAAGCTTTCTTT. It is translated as CASSPTDYQEAFF.